This T cell receptor beta chain was sequenced in a study of control samples from healthy donors and cancer patients. This CDR3 has 15 amino acids. After removal of 4 bases from V and 4 bases from J, the junction contained 4 bases not matched to a gene. Germline loops: CDR1 SGHTA, CDR2 FQGNSA. Data came from immunoSEQ multiplex PCR; TCRdb stores just in-frame clones and leaves some out. The data show about 410,000 clones, roughly 90% seen once. Source material: PBMCs. This chain uses TRBV7-2 with TRBJ1-3; 10 positions match TRBD1. The TCR was taken from a man between 35 and 55 years old with head and neck cancer. CDR3 nucleotides: TGTGCCAGCAGCTCCGGACAGGGGGTAGGAAACACCATATATTTT. Its translation: CASSSGQGVGNTIYF. Looking up the rest from reference TRBV7-2 and TRBJ1-3 gives the full variable domain: GAGVSQSPSNKVTEKGKDVELRCDPISGHTALYWYRQSLGQGLEFLIYFQGNSAPDKSGLPSDRFSAERTGGSVSTLTIQRTQQEDSAVYLCASSSGQGVGNTIYFGEGSWLTVV.